Listed below are T cell receptor beta chains from one sample, sequenced in a study of vaccination and CD4 T cells after COVID-19. TCRdb re-called the PCR reads with MiXCR, one entry per CDR3 protein. Here the sample spans roughly 30,000 distinct CDR3 sequences, about 54% being singletons. Material: CD4+ T cells from blood, obtained about 7 months after SARS-CoV-2 vaccination. These TCRs come from a human donor who had recovered from COVID-19. CDR3s include the opening cysteine and the closing phenylalanine or tryptophan. The D gene is left open where the match is weak. The size field is filled for only some rows; it gives once, few, many or a size class.

j_call v_call d_call clone_size cdr3_aa cdr3_nt
TRBJ2-5 TRBV11-3 NA NA CASSLGQETQYF TGTGCCAGCAGCTTAGGACAAGAGACCCAGTACTTC
TRBJ1-2 TRBV29-1 NA NA CSVHTGINYGYTF TGCAGCGTTCATACAGGGATTAACTATGGCTACACCTTC
TRBJ1-5 TRBV7-8 TRBD1 NA CASSTSTQGNQPQHF TGTGCCAGCAGCACGAGCACACAGGGGAATCAGCCCCAGCATTTT
TRBJ1-2 TRBV10-3 NA NA CAISEFEGSDGYTF TGTGCCATCAGTGAGTTCGAGGGCTCGGATGGCTACACCTTC
TRBJ1-1 TRBV7-5 NA once CISVPEAYSSDRGNTEAFF NA
TRBJ2-7 TRBV6-5 NA once CASSYQRPGQGKAYEQYF TGTGCCAGCAGTTACCAGCGTCCGGGGCAGGGCAAAGCCTACGAGCAGTACTTC
TRBJ2-3 TRBV20-1 TRBD2 NA CSALRTSGNDTQYF TGCAGTGCTCTCAGGACTAGCGGGAACGATACGCAGTATTTT
TRBJ1-6 TRBV27 NA NA CASSLLGPGTGSPLHF TGTGCCAGCAGTTTATTAGGGCCCGGGACTGGATCACCCCTCCACTTT
TRBJ2-1 TRBV28 TRBD2 NA CASRRTSFINEQFF TGTGCCAGCAGGAGGACTAGCTTTATCAATGAGCAGTTCTTC
TRBJ2-7 TRBV7-9 TRBD2 NA CASSQLAEGYEQYF TGTGCCAGCAGCCAACTAGCGGAAGGGTACGAGCAGTACTTC
TRBJ2-3 TRBV20-1 TRBD2 few CSALESGSGSSDTQYF TGCAGTGCCCTTGAGTCAGGTAGCGGGAGCTCAGATACGCAGTATTTT
TRBJ1-5 TRBV20-1 NA NA CSAREGGLSNQPQHF TGCAGTGCCCGAGAGGGGGGCCTTAGCAATCAGCCCCAGCATTTT
TRBJ2-3 TRBV27 NA NA CASRGDGSRTDTQYF TGTGCCAGCAGGGGCGATGGGAGCCGCACAGATACGCAGTATTTT
TRBJ1-6 TRBV25-1 NA NA CASSEYLSREFNSPLHF TGTGCCAGCAGTGAATACCTATCCAGGGAGTTTAATTCACCCCTCCACTTT
TRBJ2-5 TRBV5-4 NA NA CASTLPGGGETQYF TGTGCCAGCACCTTACCCGGGGGAGGAGAGACCCAGTACTTC
TRBJ1-2 TRBV6-1 NA NA CASRKDTVYGYTF TGTGCCAGCAGAAAGGACACTGTCTATGGCTACACCTTC
TRBJ2-7 TRBV28 NA NA CASSQGGAGGHEQYF TGTGCCAGCAGTCAGGGAGGGGCAGGGGGCCACGAGCAGTACTTC
TRBJ2-1 TRBV19 TRBD2 few CASSETSGSGNEQFF TGTGCCAGTAGTGAAACTAGCGGGAGTGGTAATGAGCAGTTCTTC
TRBJ2-7 TRBV7-9 NA few CASSLSWRQSVPYEQYF TGTGCCAGCAGCTTAAGTTGGAGACAATCTGTTCCCTACGAGCAGTACTTC
TRBJ2-2 TRBV6-2/TRBV6-3 TRBD2 NA CASSYSTSREAGELFF TGTGCCAGCAGTTACTCGACTAGCAGGGAGGCCGGGGAGCTGTTTTTT
TRBJ2-5 TRBV2 NA NA CASRAIASQETQYF TGTGCCAGCAGAGCAATAGCGTCCCAAGAGACCCAGTACTTC
TRBJ2-7 TRBV7-8 TRBD1 NA CASSLEFGTGGWYEQYF TGTGCCAGCAGCTTAGAGTTCGGGACAGGGGGCTGGTACGAGCAGTACTTC
TRBJ2-3 TRBV27 TRBD2 NA CASSPRGLAGQKQYF TGTGCCAGCAGTCCCCGGGGGCTAGCGGGCCAGAAGCAGTATTTT
TRBJ2-7 TRBV7-8 TRBD2 NA CASSLVLAGIYEQYF TGTGCCAGCAGCTTAGTACTAGCGGGTATCTACGAGCAGTACTTC
TRBJ1-4 TRBV2 NA NA CASSLGQPALFF TGTGCCAGCAGCCTCGGACAACCGGCACTGTTTTTT
TRBJ1-5 TRBV20-1 NA NA CSARDLLRLLSGDDGPQHF TGCAGTGCTAGAGATTTATTACGGTTGCTGTCGGGGGATGACGGGCCCCAGCATTTT
TRBJ2-5 TRBV24-1 NA few CATAAGGNQETQYF TGTGCCACCGCGGCTGGCGGGAACCAAGAGACCCAGTACTTC
TRBJ2-6 TRBV19 NA NA CASSTSGYGANVLTF TGTGCCAGTAGTACCTCAGGGTACGGGGCCAACGTCCTGACTTTC
TRBJ2-1 TRBV20-1 TRBD2 NA CSARDWGTSGTLNEQFF TGCAGTGCTAGAGATTGGGGGACTAGCGGAACACTCAATGAGCAGTTCTTC
TRBJ2-1 TRBV11-3 TRBD2 NA CASSLGGLAGGNEQFF TGTGCCAGCAGCTTAGGGGGACTAGCGGGAGGCAATGAGCAGTTCTTC
TRBJ2-7 TRBV7-9 TRBD2 few CASSYPAGGFYEQYF TGTGCCAGCAGCTACCCAGCGGGAGGGTTCTACGAGCAGTACTTC
TRBJ2-5 TRBV18 NA once CASSLFQETQYF TGTGCCAGCTCACTCTTTCAAGAGACCCAGTACTTC
TRBJ1-1 TRBV28 NA NA CASSLRGSMNTEAFF TGTGCCAGCAGTTTAAGGGGGTCCATGAACACTGAAGCTTTCTTT
TRBJ1-2 TRBV27 TRBD1 NA CASRGQGFGYGYTF TGTGCCAGCAGGGGACAGGGGTTTGGCTATGGCTACACCTTC
TRBJ2-1 TRBV2 NA NA CASSSERLQFF TGTGCCAGCAGTAGCGAGCGACTGCAGTTCTTC
TRBJ1-5 TRBV28 TRBD1 NA CASSNIDRQGALRNQPQHF TGTGCCAGCAGTAATATCGATAGACAGGGGGCGTTAAGGAATCAGCCCCAGCATTTT
TRBJ2-1 TRBV27 TRBD2 NA CASSLSIGGSSYNEQFF TGTGCCAGCAGTTTATCGATAGGCGGGAGCTCCTACAATGAGCAGTTCTTC
TRBJ1-1 TRBV6-5 NA few CASSYSPGRGTEAFF TGTGCCAGCAGTTACAGCCCCGGGCGCGGCACTGAAGCTTTCTTT
TRBJ2-3 TRBV6-5 NA NA CASSYSPRGDTDTQYF TGTGCCAGCAGTTACTCCCCACGGGGCGACACAGATACGCAGTATTTT
TRBJ1-1 TRBV7-9 TRBD1 NA CASSVDRGARGEAFF TGTGCCAGCAGCGTAGACAGGGGAGCGCGAGGTGAAGCTTTCTTT
TRBJ2-5 TRBV20-1 NA NA CSAIRRDLGETQYF TGCAGTGCCATCCGGCGGGACCTGGGGGAGACCCAGTACTTC
TRBJ2-1 TRBV7-3 TRBD2 NA CASSPTAGGWNEQFF TGTGCCAGCAGCCCAACAGCGGGAGGCTGGAATGAGCAGTTCTTC
TRBJ2-3 TRBV20-1 TRBD1 NA CSARDLRTGDTDTQYF TGCAGTGCTAGAGATCTTCGGACAGGGGACACAGATACGCAGTATTTT
TRBJ2-1 TRBV12-3/TRBV12-4 TRBD2 NA CASTGTSGHNEQFF TGTGCCAGCACCGGGACTAGCGGACACAATGAGCAGTTCTTC
TRBJ1-1 TRBV19 NA NA CASSIGSEAFF TGTGCCAGTAGTATTGGCAGTGAAGCTTTCTTT
TRBJ2-1 TRBV20-1 NA NA CSAGRGPEFNNEQFF TGCAGTGCGGGCCGGGGCCCAGAATTTAACAATGAGCAGTTCTTC
TRBJ2-5 TRBV6-1 TRBD2 few CASSEEAGGQETQYF TGTGCCAGCAGTGAGGAGGCGGGGGGACAAGAGACCCAGTACTTC
TRBJ2-1 TRBV7-3 NA few CASSLGVVKNNEQFF TGTGCCAGCAGCTTAGGGGTAGTGAAAAACAATGAGCAGTTCTTC
TRBJ2-2 TRBV28 NA NA CASLGFTGELFF TGTGCCAGCCTCGGCTTCACCGGGGAGCTGTTTTTT
TRBJ2-7 TRBV7-9 TRBD2 NA CASSPRTSGRGKLYEQYF TGTGCCAGCAGCCCGCGGACTAGCGGGAGGGGAAAACTCTACGAGCAGTACTTC
TRBJ2-1 TRBV6-1 NA NA CASSTGLDEQFF TGTGCCAGCAGCACAGGGTTGGATGAGCAGTTCTTC
TRBJ2-7 TRBV15 TRBD2 few CATSREGLGYYEQYF TGTGCCACCAGCAGAGAAGGACTAGGATACTACGAGCAGTACTTC
TRBJ2-7 TRBV5-1 TRBD1 NA CASSLDRGDYEQYF TGCGCCAGCAGCTTGGACAGGGGGGACTACGAGCAGTACTTC
TRBJ1-1 TRBV28 NA NA CASPTGADTEAFF TGTGCCAGCCCAACCGGGGCGGACACTGAAGCTTTCTTT
TRBJ2-7 TRBV20-1 NA NA CSVGGARYEQYF TGCAGCGTGGGGGGGGCGCGTTACGAGCAGTACTTC
TRBJ1-2 TRBV10-3 NA NA CAISESTDPYGYTF TGTGCCATCAGTGAGTCGACCGACCCGTACGGCTACACCTTC
TRBJ2-7 TRBV28 TRBD1 few CASSLPTGVRNEQYF TGTGCCAGCAGTTTACCGACAGGGGTACGTAACGAGCAGTACTTC
TRBJ1-1 TRBV20-1 NA NA CSARGRMNTEAFF TGCAGTGCAAGGGGACGGATGAACACTGAAGCTTTCTTT
TRBJ2-3 TRBV5-4 NA NA CASSIAGSTDTQYF TGTGCCAGCAGCATCGCGGGTAGCACAGATACGCAGTATTTT
TRBJ1-2 TRBV6-2/TRBV6-3 NA NA CASSGMRGYTF TGTGCCAGCAGCGGCATGCGTGGCTACACCTTC